One T cell receptor beta chain is described in this entry. This clone is described as medium-sized (0.01 to 0.1%). Its antigen remains undetermined. Per-nucleotide qualities are absent, and no much larger clonotype sits a single base away. No patient had received any treatment before thyroid surgery. Using T-cell receptor beta sequencing, the study looked back at clinical samples from patients collected from about 2011 to 2019. Library creation used PCR. Sequencing was performed on an Illumina HiSeq 4000. High-throughput sequencing was used to profile the TCR beta-chain CDR3 region of every patient. The published analysis was carried out like this. A classifier to discriminate distant-metastatic papillary thyroid cancer patients was built from CDR3 differences across clinicopathological groups. To measure repertoire diversity the researchers used the Shannon index, while the Morisita-Horn index served to gauge how similar the tumor and blood repertoires were. TCRdb reprocessed the public reads (quality trimming at Q25 with fastp, clone calling with MiXCR) and kept in-frame beta chains. These V and J calls rely on TCRdb rather than the paper's analysis. The sample records tens of thousands of clones, 20% to 30% of which are singletons. The top ten clones comprise 2% to 3% of the sample.

The source of the sample is a study of metastatic and nonmetastatic thyroid tumors (dated by TCRdb to 2018 to 2020). For the wider study: The researchers compared repertoires between peripheral blood samples and tumor or nodule tissue samples from patients with malignant or benign thyroid disease.

The CDR3 contains 16 residues, cysteine and phenylalanine counted. Only the CDR3 DNA is retained, 48 bases long and in frame from the first base. The germline V gene sets CDR1 to MNHNS and CDR2 to SASEGT. V is cut by 1 base and J by 2 bases, and the space between the germline ends is 12 bases. Overall results and qualifications from the work: In both blood and tumor samples, TCR beta diversity was reported to be significantly higher in malignant tumors than in benign nodules.

What was sequenced was blood. The clonotype originates from a female donor with papillary thyroid cancer or a benign thyroid nodule (not recorded which). Some clones in this sample may be carry-over from other donors' samples. The sequence is built from TRBV6-1 and TRBJ1-5; the D gene is perhaps TRBD1, on 5 matching bases. The CDR3 here reads CASSEEEGVGNQPQHF. The DNA is as follows: TGTGCCAGCAGTGAAGAGGAAGGGGTAGGCAATCAGCCCCAGCATTTT.